This T cell receptor beta chain was found in a study of T cell repertoires in cytomegalovirus infection. Background on the study: Selection of CMV epitopes for the study included recently identified HLA-C-restricted and well-studied HLA-B-restricted ones. Through public TCR beta signatures, both CMV infection and matching HLA type were indicated.

Concerning this clonotype itself: The antigen remains unidentified.

This CDR3 is built from 12 residues. Germline CDR1 is LGHNT and CDR2 is FRNRAP. Trimming removed 0 bases from V and 15 bases from J, with 12 bases in between. MiXCR was run by TCRdb on the reads, yielding one entry per CDR3 protein. The sample includes about 770,000 distinct CDR3 sequences, almost 30% seen only once; the top ten take about 12%. The study, taken as a whole, reports: Cumulative frequency (of public TCR beta family members) identified carriers of CMV plus the relevant HLA. Clonotypes of TCR beta that were HLA-C-restricted and CMV-specific dominated the ex vivo response.

This TCR derives from a human donor in good health (CMV status not recorded). Some clones in this sample may be carry-over from other donors' samples. The input for sequencing was cultured CD8+ T cells from PBMCs, taken from culture after CMV antigen stimulation. V is TRBV12-5 and J is TRBJ2-1; TRBD1 might be the D (5 bases). CDR3 region: CASGLVHTDRFF. The CDR3 DNA is TGTGCTAGTGGTTTGGTACATACTGACAGGTTCTTC.